The next 13 T cell receptor beta chains were all read from a single sample in a study of shared clonotypes between healthy human individuals. The protocol was immunoSEQ multiplex PCR, while the TCRdb copy is restricted to in-frame clones and leaves out a portion. The table has some 2.1 million clones, 80% to 95% seen once. Naive CD8 isolation took CD45RO-negative cells positively selected for CCR7 and excluded terminally differentiated effector memory CD45RA+ cells. The sequencing sample was made of naive CD8+ T cells from PBMCs. These receptor sequences come from a man younger than 30 in good health. Some clones in this sample may be carry-over from other donors' samples.

The chain carries TRBV27 and TRBJ2-3; TRBD1 matches 7 bases. Germline-derived CDR1 and CDR2 are MNHEY and SMNVEV (reference sequence). J gave up 0 bases and V 6 bases, and 6 bases lay outside the gene matches. The CDR3 runs 15 residues. The CDR3 nucleotides read TGTGCCAGCAGAAGCAGGGGGTTCAGCACAGATACGCAGTATTTT. Translating gives CASRSRGFSTDTQYF.

The rearrangement joins TRBV9 to TRBJ2-3; 11 positions agree with TRBD2. Losses at the gene ends were 9 bases for V and 4 bases for J; bases not matched to a gene: 7. Germline V gene data show CDR1 as SGDLS and CDR2 as YYNGEE. The CDR3 is 14 amino acids. In nucleotides, the CDR3 is TGTGCCACCAATAGCGGGAGGGTCGCAGATACGCAGTATTTT. This translates into CATNSGRVADTQYF.

J is TRBJ1-1 and V is TRBV28; TRBD1 matches at 7 bases. Germline CDR1 and CDR2: MDHEN and SYDVKM. V shed 2 bases, J shed 4 bases, and the junction held 7 bases outside the gene matches. The CDR3 is 15 residues long. The CDR3 coding sequence is TGTGCCAGCAGTTTAGCGACAGGGCTTAGCACTGAAGCTTTCTTT. Amino acid sequence: CASSLATGLSTEAFF.

This chain connects TRBV6-1 to TRBJ2-1; D perhaps matches TRBD1 (6 bases). The CDR3 runs to 15 residues. Germline V gene lookup returns CDR1 MNHNS and CDR2 SASEGT. V was clipped by 4 bases and J by 0 bases, with 10 bases between them. CDR3 nucleotide sequence: TGTGCCAGCAGTGGGACAGTGAGCTCCTACAATGAGCAGTTCTTC. This codes for CASSGTVSSYNEQFF.

The chain employs TRBV7-6 and TRBJ2-1, with 10 bases lining up with TRBD2. The CDR3 consists of 16 residues. Germline trimming cut 1 base from V and 9 bases from J; bases unmatched to any gene: 9. Germline loops: CDR1 SGHVS, CDR2 FNYEAQ. The CDR3 nucleotides are TGTGCCAGCAGCTTAGTAAGCGGGAGGGCCGGCGGTGAGCAGTTCTTC. Protein sequence: CASSLVSGRAGGEQFF.

The chain recombines TRBV7-9 with TRBJ2-1, with D unresolved. Per the germline V gene, CDR1 is SEHNR and CDR2 is FQNEAQ (reference sequence). V lost 5 bases, J lost 0 bases, and 14 bases lay in between. The length of the CDR3 is 16 residues. In nucleotides, the CDR3 is TGTGCCAGCAGCGCCCCAAGAGCAGCCTCCTACAATGAGCAGTTCTTC. It codes for CASSAPRAASYNEQFF. Supplemented by reference TRBV7-9 and TRBJ2-1, the full variable domain reads DTGVSQNPRHKITKRGQNVTFRCDPISEHNRLYWYRQTLGQGPEFLTYFQNEAQLEKSRLLSDRFSAERPKGSFSTLEIQRTEQGDSAMYLCASSAPRAASYNEQFFGPGTRLTVL.

This clone was recorded only once. The chain links TRBV13 to TRBJ1-1; 7 bases match TRBD1. Germline values: CDR1 PRHDT, CDR2 FYEKMQ (reference sequence). The CDR3 is 13 residues long. With V trimmed by 3 bases and J by 7 bases, 5 bases remained unmatched. The CDR3 here is CASSLGTENEAFF. CDR3 DNA sequence: TGTGCCAGCAGCTTGGGGACAGAAAATGAAGCTTTCTTT. The full variable domain, completed using reference TRBV13 and TRBJ1-1, is AAGVIQSPRHLIKEKRETATLKCYPIPRHDTVYWYQQGPGQDPQFLISFYEKMQSDKGSIPDRFSAQQFSDYHSELNMSSLELGDSALYFCASSLGTENEAFFGQGTRLTVV.

This clone was seen a single time. The rearrangement links TRBV11-2 to TRBJ1-2, with 10 nucleotides matching TRBD1. With 2 bases clipped from V and 7 bases from J, the junction kept 4 bases outside the gene matches. Germline CDR1 and CDR2: SGHAT and FQNNGV. There are 14 residues in the CDR3. CDR3 nucleotide sequence: TGTGCCAGCAGCTTAAGACAGGGGGCTTTTGGCTACACCTTC. Encoded protein: CASSLRQGAFGYTF.

The chain recombines TRBV7-9 with TRBJ1-2; 8 nucleotides match TRBD1. After removal of 5 bases from V and 0 bases from J, the junction contained 5 bases not matched to a gene. CDR1 and CDR2 (germline): SEHNR, FQNEAQ (reference sequence). The CDR3 extends over 15 amino acids. The CDR3 spells CASSLGTGPNYGYTF. The CDR3 DNA sequence: TGTGCCAGCAGCCTTGGGACAGGACCTAACTATGGCTACACCTTC.

This clone showed up just once. This chain connects TRBV5-1 to TRBJ2-2; TRBD2 might be the D (7 bases). This CDR3 is 16 amino acids long. Trimming took 2 bases from V and 4 from J, leaving 15 bases between them. Germline lookup yields CDR1 SGHRS and CDR2 YFSETQ. The CDR3 spells CASSFTSVRGTGELFF. The CDR3 DNA reads as TGCGCCAGCAGCTTCACTAGCGTCAGGGGCACCGGGGAGCTGTTTTTT.

The rearrangement uses TRBV5-1 and TRBJ1-1, with a tentative D call TRBD1 (6 bases). Trimming took off 2 bases at V and 7 bases at J, with 18 bases between the two ends. The CDR3 covers 15 residues. CDR1 SGHRS and CDR2 YFSETQ come from the germline V gene. The chain's CDR3 is CASSLRQLQGGEAFF. The CDR3 nucleotides are TGCGCCAGCAGCTTAAGACAGCTACAAGGGGGTGAAGCTTTCTTT.

The chain employs TRBV19 and TRBJ2-7; possibly TRBD2 for D (5 bases). Germline-derived CDR1 and CDR2 are LNHDA and SQIVND (reference sequence). The V gene lost 3 bases and the J gene lost 3 bases, with 18 bases spanning the gap. CDR3 length equals 16 residues. The chain's CDR3 is CASSISARDGYYEQYF. CDR3 nucleotide sequence: TGTGCCAGTAGTATTTCGGCGAGGGATGGGTACTACGAGCAGTACTTC.

The chain combines TRBV5-4 with TRBJ1-1, with D possibly being TRBD1 (5 bases). This CDR3 is built from 16 residues. V was shortened by 0 bases and J by 3 bases, with 15 bases between the two germline ends. The germline CDR1 and CDR2 sequences are SGHNT and YYREEE (reference sequence). CDR3 nucleotides: TGTGCCAGCAGCTTGGACTTTAGGGACGGCTACACTGAAGCTTTCTTT. It translates to CASSLDFRDGYTEAFF.